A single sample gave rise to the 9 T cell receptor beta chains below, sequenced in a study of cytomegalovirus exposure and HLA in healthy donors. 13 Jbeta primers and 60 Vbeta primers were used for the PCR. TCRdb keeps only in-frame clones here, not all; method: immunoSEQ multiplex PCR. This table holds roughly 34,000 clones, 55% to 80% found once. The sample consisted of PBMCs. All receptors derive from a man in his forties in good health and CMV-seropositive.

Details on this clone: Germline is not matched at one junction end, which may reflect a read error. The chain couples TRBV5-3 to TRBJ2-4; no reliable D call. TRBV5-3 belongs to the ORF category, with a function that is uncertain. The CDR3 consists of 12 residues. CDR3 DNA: TGTGCCAGAAGCTTTGTTCCGATCCCCCCAGACTTC. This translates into CARSFVPIPPDF.

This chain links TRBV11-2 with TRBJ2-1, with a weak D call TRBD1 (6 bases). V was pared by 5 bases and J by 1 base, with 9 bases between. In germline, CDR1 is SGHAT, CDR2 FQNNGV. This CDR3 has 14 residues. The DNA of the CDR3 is TGTGCCAGCAGCCCTGGACAGTCCTACAATGAGCAGTTCTTC. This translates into CASSPGQSYNEQFF.

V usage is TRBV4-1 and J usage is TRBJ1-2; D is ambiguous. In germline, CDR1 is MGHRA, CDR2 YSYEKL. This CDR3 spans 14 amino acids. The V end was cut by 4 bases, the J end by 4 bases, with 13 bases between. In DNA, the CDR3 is TGCGCCAGCAGCCCCCTGTTACCCAGCTATGGCTACACCTTC. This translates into CASSPLLPSYGYTF.

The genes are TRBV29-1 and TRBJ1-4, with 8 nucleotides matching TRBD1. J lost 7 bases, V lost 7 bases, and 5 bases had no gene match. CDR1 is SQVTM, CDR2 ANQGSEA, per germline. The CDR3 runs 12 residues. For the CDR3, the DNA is TGCAGCGGGACAGGGCCCAGTGAAAAACTGTTTTTT. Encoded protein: CSGTGPSEKLFF.

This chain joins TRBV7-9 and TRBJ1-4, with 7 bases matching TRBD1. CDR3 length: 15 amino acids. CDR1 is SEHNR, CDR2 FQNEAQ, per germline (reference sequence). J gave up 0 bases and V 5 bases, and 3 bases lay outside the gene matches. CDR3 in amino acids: CASSTDRATNEKLFF. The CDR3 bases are TGTGCCAGCAGCACTGACAGGGCAACTAATGAAAAACTGTTTTTT.

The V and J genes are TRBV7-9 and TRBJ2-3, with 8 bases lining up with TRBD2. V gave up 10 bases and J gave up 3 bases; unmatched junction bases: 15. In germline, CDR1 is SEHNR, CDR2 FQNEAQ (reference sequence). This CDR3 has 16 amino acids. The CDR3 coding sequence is TGTGCCATCCCCCAGGGCGGGGGGACCTTTACAGATACGCAGTATTTT. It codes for CAIPQGGGTFTDTQYF.

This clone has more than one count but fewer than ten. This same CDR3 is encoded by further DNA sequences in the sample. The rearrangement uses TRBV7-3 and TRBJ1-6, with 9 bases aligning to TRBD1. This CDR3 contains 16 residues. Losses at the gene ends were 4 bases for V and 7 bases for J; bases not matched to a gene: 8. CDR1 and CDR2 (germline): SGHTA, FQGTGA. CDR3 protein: CASSSSTGQGNSPLHF. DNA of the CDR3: TGTGCCAGCAGCTCTTCAACGGGACAGGGCAATTCACCCCTCCACTTT.

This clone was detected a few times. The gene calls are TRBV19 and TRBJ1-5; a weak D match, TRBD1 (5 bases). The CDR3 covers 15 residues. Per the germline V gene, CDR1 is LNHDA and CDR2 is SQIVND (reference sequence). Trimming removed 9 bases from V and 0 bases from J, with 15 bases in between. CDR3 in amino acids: CASHSGGYSNQPQHF. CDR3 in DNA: TGTGCCAGCCACTCGGGGGGGTATAGCAATCAGCCCCAGCATTTT.

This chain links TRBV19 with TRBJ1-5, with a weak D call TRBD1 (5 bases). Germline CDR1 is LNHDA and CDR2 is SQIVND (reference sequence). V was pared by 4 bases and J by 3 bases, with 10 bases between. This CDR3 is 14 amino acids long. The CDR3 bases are TGTGCCAGTAGTACAGGGTTCTCCAATCAGCCCCAGCATTTT. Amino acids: CASSTGFSNQPQHF.